The source of this T cell receptor beta chain is a study of human T cells and chemical hapten exposure. Overall study: Investigators sensitized roughly 2 cm by roughly 2 cm of upper inner arm skin with 2% DPC.

Time point indicated: patch test 3, about 24 weeks after DPC sensitization. As to treatment: therapeutic diphenylcyclopropenone sensitization with weekly scalp DPC. V gave up 8 bases and J gave up 8 bases; unmatched junction bases: 10. Germline CDR1 reads ENHRY; CDR2 reads SYGVKD. The length of the CDR3 is 15 residues. From the RACE reads, TCRdb called clonotypes with MiXCR, one entry per CDR3 protein. The data show some 60,000 distinct CDR3 sequences, roughly 12% seen once. The source was whole blood, collected in connection with sensitization to the hapten diphenylcyclopropenone (DPC). This TCR derives from a man aged 30 to 39 with alopecia areata. Some clones in this sample may be carry-over from other donors' samples. This sequence joins TRBV10-3 and TRBJ1-6; 9 bases agree with TRBD1. The DNA for the CDR3 is TGTGCCATCGGGACAGGGCCCGTCTGGGATTCACCCCTCCACTTT. Its translation is CAIGTGPVWDSPLHF.